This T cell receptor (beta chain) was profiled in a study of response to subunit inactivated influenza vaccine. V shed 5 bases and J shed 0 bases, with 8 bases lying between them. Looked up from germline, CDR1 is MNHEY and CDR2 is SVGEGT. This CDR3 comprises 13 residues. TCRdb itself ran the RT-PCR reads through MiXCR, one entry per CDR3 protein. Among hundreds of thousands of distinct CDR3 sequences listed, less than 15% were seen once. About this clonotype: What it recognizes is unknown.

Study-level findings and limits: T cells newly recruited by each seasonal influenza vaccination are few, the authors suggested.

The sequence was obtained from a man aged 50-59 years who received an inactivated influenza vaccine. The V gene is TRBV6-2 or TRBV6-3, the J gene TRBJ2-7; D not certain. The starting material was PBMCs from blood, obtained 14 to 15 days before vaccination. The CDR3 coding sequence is TGTGCCAGCAGTCGGTCAGTCTCCTACGAGCAGTACTTC. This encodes CASSRSVSYEQYF.